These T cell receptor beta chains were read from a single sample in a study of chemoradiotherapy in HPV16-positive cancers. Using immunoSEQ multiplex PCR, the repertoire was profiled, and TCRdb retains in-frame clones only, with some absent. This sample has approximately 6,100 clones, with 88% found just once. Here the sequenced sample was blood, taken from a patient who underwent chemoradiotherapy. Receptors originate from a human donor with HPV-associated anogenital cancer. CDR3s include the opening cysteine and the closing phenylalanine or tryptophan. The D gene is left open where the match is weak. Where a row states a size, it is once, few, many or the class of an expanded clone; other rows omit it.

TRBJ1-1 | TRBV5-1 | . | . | CASSLEQGRTEAFF | TGCGCCAGCAGCTTGGAACAGGGCCGGACTGAAGCTTTCTTT
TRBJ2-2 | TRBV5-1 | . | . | CASSIGGGGTGELFF | TGCGCCAGCAGCATCGGGGGCGGCGGCACCGGGGAGCTGTTTTTT
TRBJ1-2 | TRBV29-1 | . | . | CSAGQTLGYTF | TGCAGCGCTGGACAGACTCTCGGCTACACCTTC
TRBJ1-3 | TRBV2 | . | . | CASNYDSSGNTIYF | TGTGCCAGCAACTACGACAGCTCTGGAAACACCATATATTTT
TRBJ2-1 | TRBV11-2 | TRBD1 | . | CASSLSDRGPYEQFF | TGTGCCAGCAGCTTATCGGACAGGGGGCCCTATGAGCAGTTCTTC
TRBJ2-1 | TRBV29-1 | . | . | CSVLSRYSSSYNEQFF | TGCAGCGTTCTAAGCCGGTACAGCAGCTCCTACAATGAGCAGTTCTTC
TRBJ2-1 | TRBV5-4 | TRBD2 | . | CASSFPGGADNEQFF | TGTGCCAGCAGCTTCCCCGGGGGGGCAGACAATGAGCAGTTCTTC
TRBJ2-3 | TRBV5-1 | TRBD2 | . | CASSLDLAGRTDTQYF | TGCGCCAGCAGCTTGGATCTAGCGGGACGCACAGATACGCAGTATTTT
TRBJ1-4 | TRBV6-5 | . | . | CASSADSEKLFF | TGTGCCAGCAGCGCCGACAGCGAAAAACTGTTTTTT
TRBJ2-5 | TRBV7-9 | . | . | CASSLAGNQETQYF | TGTGCCAGCAGCTTAGCAGGGAACCAAGAGACCCAGTACTTC
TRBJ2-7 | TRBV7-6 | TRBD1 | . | CASSLGTGTDEQYF | TGTGCCAGCAGCTTAGGGACAGGGACCGACGAGCAGTACTTC
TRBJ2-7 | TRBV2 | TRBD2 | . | CAGGGSYEQYF | TGTGCGGGGGGGGGAAGCTACGAGCAGTACTTC
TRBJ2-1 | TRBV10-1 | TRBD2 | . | CASSQGLAGGEQFF | TGCGCCAGCAGTCAGGGACTAGCGGGGGGTGAGCAGTTCTTC
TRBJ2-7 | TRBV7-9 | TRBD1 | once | CASSLFPGQPFYEQYF | TGTGCCAGCAGCTTGTTCCCGGGACAGCCGTTCTACGAGCAGTACTTC
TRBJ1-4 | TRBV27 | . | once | CASTPLGEEKLFF | TGTGCCAGCACCCCTTTAGGGGAAGAAAAACTGTTTTTT
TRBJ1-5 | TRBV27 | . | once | CASKEEGYSNQPQHF | TGTGCCAGCAAGGAGGAGGGATATAGCAATCAGCCCCAGCATTTT
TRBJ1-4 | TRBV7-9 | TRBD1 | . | CASSIARGRRVEKLFF | TGTGCCAGCAGCATCGCCAGGGGGCGACGCGTTGAAAAACTGTTTTTT
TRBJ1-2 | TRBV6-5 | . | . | CASSYSLVSLSGYTF | TGTGCCAGCAGTTACTCTCTGGTTTCCCTATCCGGCTACACCTTC
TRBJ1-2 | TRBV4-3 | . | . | CASSQVVGYNYGYTF | TGCGCCAGCAGCCAAGTGGTTGGGTACAACTATGGCTACACCTTC
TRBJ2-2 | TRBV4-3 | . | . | CASSQYYRGGAGELFF | TGCGCCAGCAGCCAATATTACAGAGGTGGAGCCGGGGAGCTGTTTTTT
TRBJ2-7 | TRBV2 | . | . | CASSLDESSYEQYF | TGTGCCAGCAGCTTAGATGAGAGCTCCTACGAGCAGTACTTC
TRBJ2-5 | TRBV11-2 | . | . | CASSLQQGGETQYF | TGTGCCAGCAGCTTACAACAGGGAGGGGAGACCCAGTACTTC
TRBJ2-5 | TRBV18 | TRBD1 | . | CASSPPTTGGRETQYF | TGTGCCAGCTCACCACCGACTACAGGGGGCAGGGAGACCCAGTACTTC
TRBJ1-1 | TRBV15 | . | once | CATSRQGTSQTFF | TGTGCCACCAGCAGACAAGGAACCAGTCAAACTTTCTTT
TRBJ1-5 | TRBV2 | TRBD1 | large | CASMRGQGTGGNQPQHF | TGTGCCAGCATGAGAGGACAGGGGACAGGTGGGAATCAGCCCCAGCATTTT
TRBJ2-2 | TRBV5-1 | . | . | CASSLVLTANTGELFF | TGCGCCAGCAGCTTGGTTCTGACCGCGAACACCGGGGAGCTGTTTTTT
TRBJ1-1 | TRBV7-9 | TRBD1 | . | CASSSPGQGMNTEAFF | TGTGCCAGCAGCTCCCCGGGACAGGGCATGAATACTGAAGCTTTCTTT
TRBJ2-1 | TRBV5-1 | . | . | CASSVDSYNEQFF | TGCGCCAGCAGCGTGGACAGTTACAATGAGCAGTTCTTC
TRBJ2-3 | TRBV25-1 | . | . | CASSELGTDGYISNTQYF | TGTGCCAGCAGTGAATTAGGGACGGACGGGTATATATCAAATACGCAGTATTTT
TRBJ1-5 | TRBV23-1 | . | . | CASSHSPAQGSFSGQPQHF | TGCGCCAGCAGTCACTCACCGGCACAGGGAAGTTTTAGCGGTCAGCCCCAGCATTTT
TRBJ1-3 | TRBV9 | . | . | CASSVESVGNTIYF | TGTGCCAGCAGCGTAGAAAGTGTTGGAAACACCATATATTTT
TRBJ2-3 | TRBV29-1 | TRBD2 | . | CSGLGTSGRYTDTQYF | TGCAGCGGGCTGGGGACTAGCGGGAGGTACACAGATACGCAGTATTTT
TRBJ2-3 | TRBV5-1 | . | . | CASSSWGGTDTQYF | TGCGCCAGCAGCTCATGGGGGGGCACAGATACGCAGTATTTT
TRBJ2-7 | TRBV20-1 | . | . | CSAHFLEQYF | TGCAGTGCTCATTTTCTCGAGCAGTACTTC
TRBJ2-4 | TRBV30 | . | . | CAWNHPGTRQGDLSPGRFKNIQYF | TGTGCCTGGAACCATCCCGGGACACGTCAGGGCGATCTGTCCCCGGGCCGATTCAAAAACATTCAGTACTTC
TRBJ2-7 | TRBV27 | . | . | CASRPQTGRGYEQYF | TGTGCCAGCAGACCCCAGACAGGCAGGGGATACGAGCAGTACTTC
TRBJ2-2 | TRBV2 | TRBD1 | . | CASSVQGTNTGELFF | TGTGCCAGCAGTGTACAGGGGACCAACACCGGGGAGCTGTTTTTT
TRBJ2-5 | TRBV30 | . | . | CAWNLGPLETQYF | TGTGCCTGGAATTTAGGCCCTTTGGAGACCCAGTACTTC
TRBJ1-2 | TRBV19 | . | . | CASSIRGLTGYTF | TGTGCCAGTAGTATTCGGGGACTTACTGGCTACACCTTC
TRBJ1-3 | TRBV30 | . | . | CAWEGANSFSGNTIYF | TGTGCCTGGGAGGGCGCCAACAGCTTCTCTGGAAACACCATATATTTT
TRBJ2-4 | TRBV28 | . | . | CASNEGRKNIQYF | TGTGCCAGCAACGAGGGTCGGAAAAACATTCAGTACTTC
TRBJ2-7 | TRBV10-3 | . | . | CAISESGQGAYEQYF | TGTGCCATCAGTGAGTCGGGCCAGGGAGCCTACGAGCAGTACTTC
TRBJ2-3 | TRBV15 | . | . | CATSRDVGAPSTDTQYF | TGTGCCACCAGCAGAGATGTGGGGGCCCCTAGCACAGATACGCAGTATTTT
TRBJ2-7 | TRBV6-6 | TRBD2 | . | CASTNAGTSYYEQYF | TGTGCCAGCACCAACGCCGGGACTAGCTACTACGAGCAGTACTTC
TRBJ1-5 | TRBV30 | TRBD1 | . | CAWNSGTGRQPQHF | TGTGCCTGGAACTCCGGGACAGGGCGTCAGCCCCAGCATTTT
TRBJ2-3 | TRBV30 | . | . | CAWTSGRGAADTQYF | TGTGCCTGGACGTCGGGCAGGGGGGCGGCAGATACGCAGTATTTT